The rows below give T cell receptor beta chains drawn from one sample of a study of CD8+ T cells in alopecia areata. TCRdb's table, derived via immunoSEQ multiplex PCR, lists solely in-frame clones and lacks some. The sample records 100,000 to 150,000 clones, 45% to 60% being singletons. This specimen consisted of CD4+ T cells sorted from blood, obtained at week 0. These receptors all stem from a human donor with alopecia areata. Each CDR3 is given with its conserved first and last residue. The order of the fields is clone size, V gene, D gene, J gene, CDR3 DNA, CDR3 protein. D genes are given only for firm matches. Rows may omit the clone size; those that give it use once, few, many or a size class.

clone_size: NA; v_call: TRBV29-1; d_call: TRBD2; j_call: TRBJ2-5; cdr3_nt: TGCAGCGTTGAAACTAGCGGGGAAGAGACCCAGTACTTC; cdr3_aa: CSVETSGEETQYF
clone_size: few; v_call: TRBV28; d_call: NA; j_call: TRBJ2-7; cdr3_nt: TGTGCCAGCAGCGACCCCGGACGCAATCGCGAGCAGTACTTC; cdr3_aa: CASSDPGRNREQYF
clone_size: NA; v_call: TRBV7-2; d_call: NA; j_call: TRBJ1-1; cdr3_nt: TGTGCCAGCAGCTTGTTGAGGGCCACTGAAGCTTTCTTT; cdr3_aa: CASSLLRATEAFF
clone_size: NA; v_call: TRBV7-9; d_call: TRBD1; j_call: TRBJ1-6; cdr3_nt: TGTGCCAGCAGCAAACAAACAGGGGTTGGGCATTCACCCCTCCACTTT; cdr3_aa: CASSKQTGVGHSPLHF
clone_size: NA; v_call: TRBV6-5; d_call: NA; j_call: TRBJ1-2; cdr3_nt: TGTGCCAGCAGTTACGGGGACACTGGCTACACCTTC; cdr3_aa: CASSYGDTGYTF
clone_size: many; v_call: TRBV7-9; d_call: NA; j_call: TRBJ1-5; cdr3_nt: TGTGCCAGCAGCTTATCGGGCGGAGGAGGGAATCAGCCCCAGCATTTT; cdr3_aa: CASSLSGGGGNQPQHF
clone_size: NA; v_call: TRBV23-1; d_call: NA; j_call: TRBJ1-3; cdr3_nt: TGCGCCAGCAGTCGAGGCAACTCTGGAAACACCATATATTTT; cdr3_aa: CASSRGNSGNTIYF
clone_size: NA; v_call: TRBV5-1; d_call: TRBD1; j_call: TRBJ2-6; cdr3_nt: TGCGCCAGCAGCTTGTGGGACAGCTCTGGGGCCAACGTCCTGACTTTC; cdr3_aa: CASSLWDSSGANVLTF
clone_size: NA; v_call: TRBV5-6; d_call: NA; j_call: TRBJ1-5; cdr3_nt: TGTGCCAGCAGCCTGTGGGGGAAGCGGTCCCAGCATTTT; cdr3_aa: CASSLWGKRSQHF
clone_size: NA; v_call: TRBV25-1; d_call: NA; j_call: TRBJ2-7; cdr3_nt: TGTGCCAGCAGTGAAGGCCGGGGGCCCTACGAGCAGTACTTC; cdr3_aa: CASSEGRGPYEQYF
clone_size: NA; v_call: TRBV7-6; d_call: NA; j_call: TRBJ1-1; cdr3_nt: TGTGCCAGCAGCGGGGGAAGGGAGCGGACTGAAGCTTTCTTT; cdr3_aa: CASSGGRERTEAFF
clone_size: NA; v_call: TRBV28; d_call: NA; j_call: TRBJ2-7; cdr3_nt: TGTGCCAGCAGTTTAACAACATCTTTCCAGGGCGAGCAGTACTTC; cdr3_aa: CASSLTTSFQGEQYF
clone_size: NA; v_call: TRBV30; d_call: TRBD1; j_call: TRBJ1-2; cdr3_nt: TGTGCCTGGACGAACAGACGGACAGGGAATAACTATGGCTACACCTTC; cdr3_aa: CAWTNRRTGNNYGYTF
clone_size: NA; v_call: TRBV4-1; d_call: NA; j_call: TRBJ1-2; cdr3_nt: TGCGCCAGCAGCCAAGATCAGTTGGCAGGGGTGCGCTATGGCTACACCTTC; cdr3_aa: CASSQDQLAGVRYGYTF
clone_size: NA; v_call: TRBV7-6; d_call: NA; j_call: TRBJ1-4; cdr3_nt: TGTGCCAGCAGCTTACGTACAGCAACTAATGAAAAACTGTTTTTT; cdr3_aa: CASSLRTATNEKLFF
clone_size: NA; v_call: TRBV6-5; d_call: TRBD1; j_call: TRBJ1-5; cdr3_nt: TGTGCCAGCAGTTACTCGGGACAGGCTTCTCAGCCCCAGCATTTT; cdr3_aa: CASSYSGQASQPQHF
clone_size: NA; v_call: TRBV5-1; d_call: NA; j_call: TRBJ2-1; cdr3_nt: TGCGCCAGCAGCCTAGACAGCTCCTACAATGAGCAGTTCTTC; cdr3_aa: CASSLDSSYNEQFF
clone_size: NA; v_call: TRBV4-1; d_call: NA; j_call: TRBJ2-5; cdr3_nt: TGCGCCAGCAGCCAAGGCAATAGAATGGAGACCCAGTACTTC; cdr3_aa: CASSQGNRMETQYF
clone_size: NA; v_call: TRBV10-3; d_call: NA; j_call: TRBJ1-1; cdr3_nt: TGTGCCATCAGTGAGACGAACACAGGGACCACTGAAGCTTTCTTT; cdr3_aa: CAISETNTGTTEAFF
clone_size: NA; v_call: TRBV10-3; d_call: NA; j_call: TRBJ1-1; cdr3_nt: TGTGCCATCAGTGACAGGGACATGAACACTGAAGCTTTCTTT; cdr3_aa: CAISDRDMNTEAFF
clone_size: NA; v_call: TRBV27; d_call: TRBD1; j_call: TRBJ1-1; cdr3_nt: TGTGCCAGCAGCACACCCGGGACAGTGCATTTT; cdr3_aa: CASSTPGTVHF
clone_size: NA; v_call: TRBV1; d_call: NA; j_call: TRBJ2-1; cdr3_nt: TGCACCAGCAGCCAAGATGATTGGGCTAGCGGGGGGGAGGGCAATGAGCAGTTCTTC; cdr3_aa: CTSSQDDWASGGEGNEQFF
clone_size: few; v_call: TRBV4-1; d_call: NA; j_call: TRBJ1-1; cdr3_nt: TGCGCCAGCAGCCAAGATTTGGAGGGTCCTGCTTTCTTT; cdr3_aa: CASSQDLEGPAFF
clone_size: NA; v_call: TRBV30; d_call: NA; j_call: TRBJ1-2; cdr3_nt: TGTGCCTGGAGTCTGGCAGTCTCTAACTATGGCTACACCTTC; cdr3_aa: CAWSLAVSNYGYTF
clone_size: NA; v_call: TRBV19; d_call: TRBD1; j_call: TRBJ2-3; cdr3_nt: TGTGCCAGTAGTGTCGACAGGGGCACGCAGTATTTT; cdr3_aa: CASSVDRGTQYF
clone_size: few; v_call: TRBV2; d_call: TRBD2; j_call: TRBJ2-6; cdr3_nt: TGTGCCAGCAGTTTGCGGGAGGCTGGGGCCAACGTCCTGACTTTC; cdr3_aa: CASSLREAGANVLTF
clone_size: NA; v_call: TRBV5-1; d_call: TRBD1; j_call: TRBJ2-7; cdr3_nt: TGCGCCAGCAGCTTAAAGGACAGGGCGGGTTACGAGCAGTACTTC; cdr3_aa: CASSLKDRAGYEQYF
clone_size: few; v_call: TRBV2; d_call: TRBD2; j_call: TRBJ2-1; cdr3_nt: TGTGCCAGCAGTGAGTCGGGACTAGCGGGGGGTCAGCAGTTCTTC; cdr3_aa: CASSESGLAGGQQFF
clone_size: NA; v_call: TRBV27; d_call: NA; j_call: TRBJ2-7; cdr3_nt: TGTGCCAGCATCCAGTCCACCCTAGAGTACTTC; cdr3_aa: CASIQSTLEYF
clone_size: NA; v_call: TRBV5-1; d_call: TRBD1; j_call: TRBJ2-7; cdr3_nt: TGCGCCAGCAGCCCAAACAGACAGGGCCCCTACGAGCAGTACTTC; cdr3_aa: CASSPNRQGPYEQYF
clone_size: NA; v_call: TRBV6-6; d_call: NA; j_call: TRBJ2-3; cdr3_nt: TGTGCCAGCAGTCTTTGGTCTGCCCCTAGCACAGATACGCAGTATTTT; cdr3_aa: CASSLWSAPSTDTQYF
clone_size: NA; v_call: TRBV29-1; d_call: TRBD1; j_call: TRBJ2-5; cdr3_nt: TGCAGCGTCCTGAAGACAGGGCGAGAGACCCAGTACTTC; cdr3_aa: CSVLKTGRETQYF
clone_size: few; v_call: TRBV7-6; d_call: NA; j_call: TRBJ2-5; cdr3_nt: TGTGCCAGCAGCGGAGGACGAGCGTACCAAGAGACCCAGTACTTC; cdr3_aa: CASSGGRAYQETQYF
clone_size: once; v_call: TRBV5-6; d_call: NA; j_call: TRBJ2-3; cdr3_nt: TGTGCCAGCACTCTGACCAACTCGCGGGGAGATACGCAGTATTTT; cdr3_aa: CASTLTNSRGDTQYF
clone_size: NA; v_call: TRBV6-5; d_call: NA; j_call: TRBJ2-5; cdr3_nt: TGTGCCAGCAGCAATTTAGAGACCCAGTACTTC; cdr3_aa: CASSNLETQYF
clone_size: NA; v_call: TRBV7-2; d_call: NA; j_call: TRBJ1-1; cdr3_nt: TGTGCCAGCAGCTTAACATGGGGTGCGAACACTGAAGCTTTCTTT; cdr3_aa: CASSLTWGANTEAFF
clone_size: NA; v_call: TRBV6-6; d_call: TRBD1; j_call: TRBJ2-5; cdr3_nt: TGTGCCAGCAGTTCTGGCCAGGGGGCCCGCGGAGAGACCCAGTACTTC; cdr3_aa: CASSSGQGARGETQYF
clone_size: NA; v_call: TRBV25-1; d_call: NA; j_call: TRBJ2-5; cdr3_nt: TGTGCCAGCAGTTTAACGGAGACCCAGTACTTC; cdr3_aa: CASSLTETQYF
clone_size: NA; v_call: TRBV7-2; d_call: TRBD2; j_call: TRBJ2-5; cdr3_nt: TGTGCCAGCAGCTTACAAGCGGGAGTGATCCAAGAGACCCAGTACTTC; cdr3_aa: CASSLQAGVIQETQYF
clone_size: once; v_call: TRBV25-1; d_call: TRBD2; j_call: TRBJ2-7; cdr3_nt: TGTGCCAGCAGTGACCGACTAGCGGGATTCGAGCAGTACTTC; cdr3_aa: CASSDRLAGFEQYF